This T cell receptor beta chain was recovered during a study of Graves' ophthalmopathy and Graves' hyperthyroidism. Amplified TCR beta CDR3 regions were obtained using RNA transcripts as template. HTBI primers were employed in first-round RT-PCR, then a second-round multiplex PCR followed. Each CDR3 protein gets one entry after TCRdb re-called the multiplex PCR reads with MiXCR. Of about 740,000 distinct CDR3 sequences listed, roughly 40% are singletons. The CDR3 length is 15 residues. Trimming took 0 bases from V and 2 from J, leaving 11 bases between them. CDR1 and CDR2 from the germline V gene are LNHDA and SQIVND (reference sequence). The sample holds a few counts of this clonotype.

The receptor comes from an adult man with Graves' ophthalmopathy. The sample comprised peripheral blood. V usage is TRBV19 and J usage is TRBJ2-7; D uncertain. The DNA for the CDR3 is TGTGCCAGTAGTATAGACGCCGTAGGGCCCTACGAGCAGTACTTC. Protein sequence: CASSIDAVGPYEQYF.